Listed below are T cell receptor beta chains from one sample, sequenced in a study of cytomegalovirus exposure and HLA in healthy donors. The method was immunoSEQ multiplex PCR; TCRdb's version includes in-frame clones alone and lacks a portion of them. Of under 200,000 clones in the sample, approximately 80% were seen once. Sequenced input: PBMCs. The receptors stem from a woman aged 25 to 39 in good health and CMV-seropositive. The CDR3 runs from the conserved cysteine through the conserved F or W. D genes are given only for firm matches. Expanded clones get a size class; other rows say once, few or many, or leave the size out.

j_gene | abundance | d_gene | v_gene | CDR3aa | CDR3nt
TRBJ2-3 | - | - | TRBV7-7 | CASSLGANTDTQYF | TGTGCTAGCAGCTTAGGTGCGAACACAGATACGCAGTATTTT
TRBJ2-5 | - | TRBD2 | TRBV5-5 | CASRFLSGVVEETQYF | TGTGCCAGCAGATTCCTTAGCGGGGTGGTCGAGGAGACCCAGTACTTC
TRBJ2-5 | - | TRBD1 | TRBV5-6 | CASSFRGRQETQYF | TGTGCCAGCAGCTTCAGGGGGCGCCAAGAGACCCAGTACTTC
TRBJ2-3 | - | - | TRBV5-8 | CASSIVDTQYF | TGTGCCAGCAGCATAGTAGATACGCAGTATTTT
TRBJ1-5 | - | TRBD1 | TRBV19 | CASSPGTEWAGGHF | TGTGCCAGTAGTCCCGGGACAGAGTGGGCGGGAGGGCATTTT
TRBJ1-2 | - | TRBD1 | TRBV7-9 | CASSWDSASPTNYGYTF | TGTGCCAGCAGCTGGGACAGCGCTTCGCCGACGAACTATGGCTACACCTTC
TRBJ2-5 | - | TRBD2 | TRBV5-6 | CASSLVLAGIQETQYF | TGTGCCAGCAGCTTGGTACTAGCGGGGATCCAAGAGACCCAGTACTTC
TRBJ2-7 | few | - | TRBV2 | CASQSYEQYF | TGTGCCAGCCAATCCTACGAGCAGTACTTC
TRBJ1-1 | - | - | TRBV29-1 | CSVEPRENTEAFF | TGCAGCGTTGAACCCAGGGAGAACACTGAAGCTTTCTTT
TRBJ1-6 | - | TRBD1 | TRBV6-4 | CASRAQGDRNSPLHF | TGTGCCAGCAGAGCACAGGGGGACCGTAATTCACCCCTCCACTTT
TRBJ2-7 | - | TRBD1 | TRBV27 | CASRRDRDYYEQYF | TGTGCCAGCAGAAGGGACAGGGATTATTACGAGCAGTACTTC
TRBJ1-2 | - | TRBD1 | TRBV7-9 | CASSLKASGQGNGYTF | TGTGCCAGCAGCTTAAAAGCGTCGGGACAGGGCAACGGCTACACCTTC
TRBJ1-5 | - | TRBD1 | TRBV7-9 | CASSWTGNQPQHF | TGTGCCAGCAGCTGGACAGGGAATCAGCCCCAGCATTTT
TRBJ1-5 | - | - | TRBV6-1 | CASSEVLSSNQPQHF | TGTGCCAGCAGTGAAGTTCTCTCCAGCAATCAGCCCCAGCATTTT
TRBJ1-4 | - | - | TRBV7-2 | CASSLGVLRGNEKLFF | TGTGCCAGCAGCTTAGGGGTATTAAGGGGAAATGAAAAACTGTTTTTT
TRBJ2-7 | - | TRBD1 | TRBV5-1 | CASSPGGSGQGAYEQYF | TGCGCCAGCAGCCCGGGGGGTTCGGGACAGGGGGCCTACGAGCAGTACTTC